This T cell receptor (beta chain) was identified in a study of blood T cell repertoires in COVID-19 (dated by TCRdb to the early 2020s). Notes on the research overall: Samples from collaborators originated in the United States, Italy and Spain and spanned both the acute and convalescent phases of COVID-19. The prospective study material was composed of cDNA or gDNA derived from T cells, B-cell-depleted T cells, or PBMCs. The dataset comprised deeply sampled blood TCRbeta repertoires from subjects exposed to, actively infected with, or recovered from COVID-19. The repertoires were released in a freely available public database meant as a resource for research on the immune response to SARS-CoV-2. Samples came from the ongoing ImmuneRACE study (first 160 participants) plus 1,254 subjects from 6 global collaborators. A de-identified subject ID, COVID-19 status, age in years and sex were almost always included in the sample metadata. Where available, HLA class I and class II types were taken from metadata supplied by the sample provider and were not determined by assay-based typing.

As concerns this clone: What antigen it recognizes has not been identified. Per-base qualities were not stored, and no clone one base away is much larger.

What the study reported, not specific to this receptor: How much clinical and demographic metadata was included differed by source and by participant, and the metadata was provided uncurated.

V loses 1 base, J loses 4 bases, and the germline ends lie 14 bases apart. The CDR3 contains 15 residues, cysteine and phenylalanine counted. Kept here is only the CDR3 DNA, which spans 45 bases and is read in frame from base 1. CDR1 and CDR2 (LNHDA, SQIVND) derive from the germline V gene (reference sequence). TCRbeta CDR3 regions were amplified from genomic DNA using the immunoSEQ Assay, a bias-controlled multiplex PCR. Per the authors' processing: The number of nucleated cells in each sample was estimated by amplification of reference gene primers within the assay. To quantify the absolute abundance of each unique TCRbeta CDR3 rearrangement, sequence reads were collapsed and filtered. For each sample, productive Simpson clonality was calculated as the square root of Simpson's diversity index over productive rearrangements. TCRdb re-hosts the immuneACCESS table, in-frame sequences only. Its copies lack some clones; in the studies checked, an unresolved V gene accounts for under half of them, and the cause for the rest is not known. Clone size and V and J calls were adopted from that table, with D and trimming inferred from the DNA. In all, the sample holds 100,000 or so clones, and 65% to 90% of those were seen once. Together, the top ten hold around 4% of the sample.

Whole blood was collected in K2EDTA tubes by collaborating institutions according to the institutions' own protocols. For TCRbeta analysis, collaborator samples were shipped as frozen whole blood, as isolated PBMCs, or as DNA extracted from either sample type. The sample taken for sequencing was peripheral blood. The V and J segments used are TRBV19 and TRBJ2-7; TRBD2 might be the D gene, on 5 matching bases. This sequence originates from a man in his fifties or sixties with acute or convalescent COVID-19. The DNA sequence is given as TGTGCCAGTAGTATAGTCGGGGATGGGGTATACGAGCAGTACTTC. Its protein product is CASSIVGDGVYEQYF.